Here is one TCR beta chain with its context. Its specificity is unknown. Autopsy tissues included GI tract, liver, skin and lymphoid organs. The sample originates from a study of tissue T cells after allogeneic stem cell transplantation. Study-level information: Samples with visible lymphocytes on H&E were prioritized for sequencing.

Libraries were prepared by immunoSEQ multiplex PCR; TCRdb keeps only in-frame clonotypes and omits some of them. Found here are 20,000 to 25,000 clones, over 70% of them singletons; the top ten hold roughly 7.1%. V was trimmed by 0 bases and J by 2 bases, leaving 7 bases between them. The length of the CDR3 is 14 residues. Germline V CDR1 and CDR2: LGHNA, YNFKEQ. Study-wide results and caveats: Sampling depth was limited, and the cohort was small and clinically varied. Few T cell clones were shared across patients, but motif clusters showed tissue-specific shared signatures.

The sequencing used tissue from the ileum, collected at autopsy. The chain combines TRBV4-2 with TRBJ2-5, with no clear D. The receptor was isolated from a female donor over 55 with lung cancer. The CDR3: CASSQDTSQETQYF. CDR3 DNA: TGTGCCAGCAGCCAAGACACTTCTCAAGAGACCCAGTACTTC.